This passage covers 14 T cell receptor beta chains from one sample sequenced in a study of T cell responses to AZD1222 COVID-19 vaccine. Clones were read by immunoSEQ multiplex PCR, and TCRdb kept only the in-frame ones, dropping some. The table has 100,000 to 120,000 clones, just under 95% seen once. The material was peripheral blood, obtained 28 days after the second AZD1222 dose. Receptors originate from an adult who received the AZD1222 COVID-19 vaccine.

The chain is built from TRBV18 and TRBJ2-2; TRBD2 matches at 14 bases. The CDR3 consists of 15 residues. V dropped 8 bases and J dropped 3; count of bases not matched to a gene: 2. From germline, CDR1 is KGHSH and CDR2 LQKENI. CDR3 residues: CASRGLAGDTGELFF. As DNA, the CDR3 is TGTGCCAGCCGGGGACTAGCGGGAGACACCGGGGAGCTGTTTTTT.

V and J are TRBV3-1 (or the pseudogene TRBV3-2) and TRBJ2-1, with 8 bases that match TRBD2. V dropped 4 bases and J dropped 8; count of bases not matched to a gene: 16. CDR3 length: 17 amino acids. Germline V gene data show CDR1 as LGHDT and CDR2 as YNNKEL (reference sequence). The CDR3 is CASSLSLYRGGIYEQFF. The CDR3 bases are TGTGCCAGCAGCCTCTCACTCTACCGGGGGGGCATCTATGAGCAGTTCTTC.

This clone was observed once. V is TRBV2 and J is TRBJ2-1, with unresolved D. With 8 bases removed from V and 7 bases from J, the gap between germline ends came to 21 bases. Germline V lookup: CDR1 SNHLY, CDR2 FYNNEI. The CDR3 is made up of 15 amino acids. The CDR3: CASLWSHVVGNEQFF. The CDR3 bases are TGTGCCAGCCTGTGGAGTCATGTCGTGGGGAATGAGCAGTTCTTC.

V is TRBV7-9 and J is TRBJ1-5; 7 bases match TRBD1. V dropped 5 bases and J dropped 5; count of bases not matched to a gene: 3. Looked up from germline, CDR1 is SEHNR and CDR2 is FQNEAQ (reference sequence). CDR3 length: 13 residues. As DNA, the CDR3 is TGTGCCAGCAGCCTGACAGGGTATCAGCCCCAGCATTTT. The encoded protein is CASSLTGYQPQHF.

The chain carries TRBV6-5 and TRBJ1-6; D might be TRBD1 (6 bases). V was clipped by 2 bases and J by 7 bases, with 15 bases between them. The CDR3 has 16 amino acids. CDR1 is MNHEY, CDR2 SVGAGI, per germline. The CDR3 nucleotides read TGTGCCAGCAGTTACGGGACAATGGGAGGGAATTCACCCCTCCACTTT. Protein product: CASSYGTMGGNSPLHF.

This clone was counted a single time. The chain combines TRBV6-2 or TRBV6-3 with TRBJ1-5; 10 nucleotides line up with TRBD1. Germline V gene lookup returns CDR1 MNHEY and CDR2 SVGEGT. The CDR3 totals 17 residues. V was clipped by 5 bases and J by 2 bases; unmatched bases: 9. This CDR3 is CASSQATGGYGNQPQHF. The CDR3 region has the DNA TGTGCCAGCAGTCAAGCGACAGGGGGCTACGGCAATCAGCCCCAGCATTTT.

This clone was picked up one time. This chain links TRBV7-3 with TRBJ2-3; D uncertain. Trimming took off 2 bases at V and 6 bases at J, with 12 bases between the two ends. The CDR3 has 14 amino acids. Per the germline V gene, CDR1 is SGHTA and CDR2 is FQGTGA. DNA of the CDR3: TGTGCCAGCAGCTTAGGTGCGGCTTCCGATACGCAGTATTTT. Translating gives CASSLGAASDTQYF.

This clone was seen a single time. The chain links TRBV18 to TRBJ1-1; weak D call: TRBD1 (6 bases). Germline V CDR1 and CDR2: KGHSH, LQKENI. The CDR3 extends over 11 amino acids. Trimming pared 3 bases from V and 8 bases from J, leaving 7 bases between. CDR3 residues: CASSPGQEAFF. In DNA, the CDR3 is TGTGCCAGCTCACCCGGACAGGAAGCTTTCTTT.

This chain uses TRBV9 with TRBJ1-2; D is unclear. The V end lost 4 bases, the J end lost 4 bases, and 8 bases lay between the germline ends. The CDR3 has 12 residues. The germline V gene has CDR1 SGDLS and CDR2 YYNGEE. CDR3 in DNA: TGTGCCAGCAGCACAGACGGCTATGGCTACACCTTC. Translation: CASSTDGYGYTF.

The chain employs TRBV29-1 and TRBJ2-3, with D maybe TRBD2 (5 bases). The germline V gene encodes CDR1 SQVTM and CDR2 ANQGSEA. This CDR3 has 11 residues. V gave up 7 bases and J gave up 5 bases, with 10 bases separating them. This chain's CDR3 is CSAGSGDTQYF. The CDR3 DNA sequence: TGCAGCGCGGGGTCTGGAGATACGCAGTATTTT.

The chain recombines TRBV6-2 or TRBV6-3 with TRBJ1-6; perhaps TRBD1 as D (6 bases). This CDR3 comprises 15 residues. V lost 6 bases to trimming and J lost 8 bases, with 17 bases between them. Per the germline V gene, CDR1 is MNHEY and CDR2 is SVGEGT. Here the CDR3 reads CASSGLQGGDSPLHF. CDR3 in DNA: TGTGCCAGCAGCGGCCTACAGGGCGGGGATTCACCCCTCCACTTT.

V and J are TRBV4-3 and TRBJ1-1; 9 positions match TRBD1. V was clipped by 0 bases and J by 1 base; unmatched bases: 6. Germline V CDR1 and CDR2: LGHNA, YSLEER. The CDR3 runs to 17 residues. This CDR3 is CASSQEGWGQGNTEAFF. The CDR3 DNA reads TGCGCCAGCAGCCAAGAAGGTTGGGGACAGGGGAACACTGAAGCTTTCTTT.

The rearrangement joins TRBV5-4 to TRBJ2-2; D perhaps matches TRBD1 (6 bases). This CDR3 contains 15 residues. The germline V and J ends were trimmed by 0 bases and 4 bases, with 10 bases remaining between them. CDR1 is SGHNT, CDR2 YYREEE, per germline (reference sequence). The CDR3 bases are TGTGCCAGCAGCTTGGGAACAGGGACCACCGGGGAGCTGTTTTTT. Its translation is CASSLGTGTTGELFF.

The rearrangement joins TRBV15 to TRBJ2-2, with TRBD1 matching over 8 bases. The germline gives CDR1 LNHNV, CDR2 YYDKDF (reference sequence). The ends lost 4 bases at V and 3 bases at J; junction bases unmatched: 1. CDR3 size: 14 residues. Here the CDR3 DNA reads TGTGCCACCAGCAACAGGGGGGACACCGGGGAGCTGTTTTTT. Translation: CATSNRGDTGELFF.